This T cell receptor beta chain was recorded in a study of cytomegalovirus exposure and HLA in healthy donors. Broader study findings: The Asian-associated ancestry cluster reportedly had fewer N-insertions than the 666-donor mean in a later analysis. Of the V segments, some could not be distinguished, including TRBV6-2 and TRBV6-3, and were excluded. Judged likely to be a sequencing artifact was a cluster of highly shared sequence variants.

V shed 1 base and J shed 0 bases, with 10 bases lying between them. This CDR3 is built from 17 residues. The germline V gene encodes CDR1 SGHVS and CDR2 FQNEAQ. This clone occurred a few times. Antigen unknown. 13 Jbeta primers and 60 Vbeta primers were used for the PCR. Clones were sequenced by immunoSEQ multiplex PCR, and TCRdb holds only the in-frame ones, with some missing. The sample records 150,000 to 200,000 clones, around 80% being singletons. Input material: PBMCs. The TCR sequence derives from a man aged 40-49 years in good health and CMV-seronegative. V gene TRBV7-8 combines with J gene TRBJ1-6; D not resolved. This CDR3 reads CASSLDELSSYNSPLHF. DNA for the CDR3: TGTGCCAGCAGCTTAGATGAGCTGAGCTCCTATAATTCACCCCTCCACTTT.